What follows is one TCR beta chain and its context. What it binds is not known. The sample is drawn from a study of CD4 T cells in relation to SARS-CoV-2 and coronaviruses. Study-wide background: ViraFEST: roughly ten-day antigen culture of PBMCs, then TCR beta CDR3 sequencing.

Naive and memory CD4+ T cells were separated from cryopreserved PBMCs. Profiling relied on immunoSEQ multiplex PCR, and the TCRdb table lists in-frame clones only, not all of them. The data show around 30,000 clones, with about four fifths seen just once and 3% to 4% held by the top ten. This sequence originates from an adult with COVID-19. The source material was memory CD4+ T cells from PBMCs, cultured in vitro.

The CDR3 DNA reads TGTGCCAGCAGCTTGGACGCCTACTCTGGAAACACCATATATTTT. Translation: CASSLDAYSGNTIYF. V usage is TRBV7-3 and J usage is TRBJ1-3; unclear D gene. V was clipped by 3 bases and J by 0 bases, with 9 bases between them. The CDR3 consists of 15 residues. Germline CDR1 reads SGHTA; CDR2 reads FQGTGA.